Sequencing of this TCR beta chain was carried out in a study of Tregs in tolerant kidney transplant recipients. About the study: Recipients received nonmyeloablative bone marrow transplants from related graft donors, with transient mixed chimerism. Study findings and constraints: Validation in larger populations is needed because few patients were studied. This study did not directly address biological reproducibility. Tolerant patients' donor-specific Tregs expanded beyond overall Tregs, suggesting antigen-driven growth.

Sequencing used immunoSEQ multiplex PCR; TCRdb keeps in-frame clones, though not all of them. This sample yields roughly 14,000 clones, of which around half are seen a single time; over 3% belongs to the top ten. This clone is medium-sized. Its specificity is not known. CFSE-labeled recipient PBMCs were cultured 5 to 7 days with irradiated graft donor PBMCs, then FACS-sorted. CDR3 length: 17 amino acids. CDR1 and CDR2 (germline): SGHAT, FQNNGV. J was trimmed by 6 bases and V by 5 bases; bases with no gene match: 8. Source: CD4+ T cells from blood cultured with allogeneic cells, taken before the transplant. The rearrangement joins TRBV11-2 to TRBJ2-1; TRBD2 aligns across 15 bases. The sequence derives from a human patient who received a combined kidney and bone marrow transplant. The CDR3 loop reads CASSPGLAGGLINEQFF. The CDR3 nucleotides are TGTGCCAGCAGCCCAGGACTAGCGGGGGGGCTGATCAATGAGCAGTTCTTC.